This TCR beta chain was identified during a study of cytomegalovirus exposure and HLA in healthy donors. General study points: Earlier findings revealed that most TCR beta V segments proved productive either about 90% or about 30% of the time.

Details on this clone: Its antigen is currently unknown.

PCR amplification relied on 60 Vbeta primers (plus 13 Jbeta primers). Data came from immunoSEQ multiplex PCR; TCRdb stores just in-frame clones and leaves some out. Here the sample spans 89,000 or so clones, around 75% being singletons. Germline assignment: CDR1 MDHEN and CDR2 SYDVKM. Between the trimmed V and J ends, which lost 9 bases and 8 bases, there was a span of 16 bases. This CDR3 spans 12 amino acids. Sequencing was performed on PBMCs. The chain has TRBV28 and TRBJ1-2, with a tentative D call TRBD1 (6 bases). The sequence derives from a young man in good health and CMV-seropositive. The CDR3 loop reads CASGGGSRGYTF. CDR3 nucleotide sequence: TGTGCCAGTGGGGGCGGCTCTCGGGGCTACACCTTC.